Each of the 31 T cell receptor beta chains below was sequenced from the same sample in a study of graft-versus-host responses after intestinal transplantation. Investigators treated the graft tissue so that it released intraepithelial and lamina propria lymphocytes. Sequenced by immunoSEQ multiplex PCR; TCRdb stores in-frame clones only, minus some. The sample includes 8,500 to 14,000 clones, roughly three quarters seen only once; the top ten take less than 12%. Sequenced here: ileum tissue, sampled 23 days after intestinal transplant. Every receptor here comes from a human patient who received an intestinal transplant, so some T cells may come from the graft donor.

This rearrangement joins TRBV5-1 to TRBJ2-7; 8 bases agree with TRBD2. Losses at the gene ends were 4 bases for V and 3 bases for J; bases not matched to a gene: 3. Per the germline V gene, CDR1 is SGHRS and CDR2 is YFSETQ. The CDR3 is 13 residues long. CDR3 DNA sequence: TGCGCCAGCAGCCCGGGACTAGGCTACGAGCAGTACTTC. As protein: CASSPGLGYEQYF.

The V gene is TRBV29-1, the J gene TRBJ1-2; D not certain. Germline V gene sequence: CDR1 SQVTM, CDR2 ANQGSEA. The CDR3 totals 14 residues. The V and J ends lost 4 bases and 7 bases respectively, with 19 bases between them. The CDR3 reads CSVASATQRGGYTF. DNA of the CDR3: TGCAGCGTTGCCTCGGCAACTCAACGGGGTGGCTACACCTTC. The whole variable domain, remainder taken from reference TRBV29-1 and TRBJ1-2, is SAVISQKPSRDICQRGTSLTIQCQVDSQVTMMFWYRQQPGQSLTLIATANQGSEATYESGFVIDKFPISRPNLTFSTLTVSNMSPEDSSIYLCSVASATQRGGYTFGSGTRLTVV.

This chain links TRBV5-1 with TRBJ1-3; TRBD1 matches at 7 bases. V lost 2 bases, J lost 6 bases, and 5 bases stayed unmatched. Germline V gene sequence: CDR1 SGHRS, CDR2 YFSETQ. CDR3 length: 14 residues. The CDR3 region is CASSFGTETNTIYF. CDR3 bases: TGCGCCAGCAGCTTCGGGACAGAGACAAACACCATATATTTT.

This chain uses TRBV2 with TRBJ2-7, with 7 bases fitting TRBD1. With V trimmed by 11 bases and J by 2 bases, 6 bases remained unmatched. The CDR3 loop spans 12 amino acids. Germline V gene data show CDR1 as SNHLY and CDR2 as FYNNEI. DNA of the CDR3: TGTGCCGGACGACAGGGCACCTACGAGCAGTACTTC. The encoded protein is CAGRQGTYEQYF.

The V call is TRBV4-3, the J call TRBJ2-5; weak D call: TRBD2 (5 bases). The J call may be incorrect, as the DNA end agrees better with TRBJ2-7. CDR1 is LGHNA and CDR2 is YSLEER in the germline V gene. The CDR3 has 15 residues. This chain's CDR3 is CASSQVAGERYEQYF. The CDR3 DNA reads TGCGCCAGCAGCCAAGTGGCTGGGGAGAGATACGAGCAGTACTTC.

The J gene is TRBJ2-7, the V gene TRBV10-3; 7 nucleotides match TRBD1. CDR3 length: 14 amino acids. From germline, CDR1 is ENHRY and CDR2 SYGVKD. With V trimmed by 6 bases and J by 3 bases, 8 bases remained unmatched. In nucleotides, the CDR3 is TGTGCCATCAGCGACCGGGACAGATGCTACGAGCAGTACTTC. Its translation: CAISDRDRCYEQYF.

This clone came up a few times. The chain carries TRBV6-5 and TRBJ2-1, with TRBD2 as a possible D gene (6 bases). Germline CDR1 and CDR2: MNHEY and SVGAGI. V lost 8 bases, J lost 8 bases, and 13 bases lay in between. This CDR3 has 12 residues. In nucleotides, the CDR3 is TGTGCCAGCTATAGTACTAGCCATGAGCAGTTCTTC. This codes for CASYSTSHEQFF.

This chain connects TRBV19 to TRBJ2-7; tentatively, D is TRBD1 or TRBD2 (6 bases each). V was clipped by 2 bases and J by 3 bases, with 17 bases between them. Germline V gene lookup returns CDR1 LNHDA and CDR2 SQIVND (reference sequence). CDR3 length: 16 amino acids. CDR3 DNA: TGTGCCAGTAGTATATTCGGGGGCTTTACACGCTACGAGCAGTACTTC. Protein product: CASSIFGGFTRYEQYF.

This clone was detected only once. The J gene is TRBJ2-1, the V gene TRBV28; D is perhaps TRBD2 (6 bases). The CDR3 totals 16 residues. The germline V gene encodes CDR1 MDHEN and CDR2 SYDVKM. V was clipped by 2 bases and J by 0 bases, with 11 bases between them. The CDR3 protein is CASSLIGDFSYNEQFF. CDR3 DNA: TGTGCCAGCAGTTTAATTGGGGACTTCTCCTACAATGAGCAGTTCTTC.

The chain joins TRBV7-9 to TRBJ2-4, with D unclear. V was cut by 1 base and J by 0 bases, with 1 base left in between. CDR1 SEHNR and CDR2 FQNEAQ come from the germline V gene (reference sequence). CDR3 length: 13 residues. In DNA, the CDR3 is TGTGCCAGCAGCTTAGGAGCCAAAAACATTCAGTACTTC. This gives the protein CASSLGAKNIQYF.

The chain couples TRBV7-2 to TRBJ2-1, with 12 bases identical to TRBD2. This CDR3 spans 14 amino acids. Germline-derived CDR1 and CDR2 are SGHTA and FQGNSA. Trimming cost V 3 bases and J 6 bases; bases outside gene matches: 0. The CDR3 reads CASSLTSGSNEQFF. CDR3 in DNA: TGTGCCAGCAGCTTGACTAGCGGGAGCAATGAGCAGTTCTTC.

CDR3 nucleotide sequence: TGTGCCAGCAGTTTGGGCGGGACTAACTATGGCTACACCTTC. Its protein is CASSLGGTNYGYTF. V usage is TRBV28 and J usage is TRBJ1-2, with no clear D. Germline CDR1 MDHEN, CDR2 SYDVKM. This CDR3 is 14 amino acids long. With 3 bases removed from V and 0 bases from J, the gap between germline ends came to 8 bases.

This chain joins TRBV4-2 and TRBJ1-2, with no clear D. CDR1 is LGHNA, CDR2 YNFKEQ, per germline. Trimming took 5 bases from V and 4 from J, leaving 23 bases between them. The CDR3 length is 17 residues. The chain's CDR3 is CASSTHNKGWKAYGYTF. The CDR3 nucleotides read TGTGCCAGCAGCACGCATAACAAAGGTTGGAAGGCCTATGGCTACACCTTC.

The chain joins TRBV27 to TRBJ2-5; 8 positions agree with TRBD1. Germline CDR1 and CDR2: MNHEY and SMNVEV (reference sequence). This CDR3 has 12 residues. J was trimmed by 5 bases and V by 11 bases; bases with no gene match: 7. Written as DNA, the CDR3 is TGTGCCCAGGGGGCTACTGGGGAGACCCAGTACTTC. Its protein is CAQGATGETQYF.

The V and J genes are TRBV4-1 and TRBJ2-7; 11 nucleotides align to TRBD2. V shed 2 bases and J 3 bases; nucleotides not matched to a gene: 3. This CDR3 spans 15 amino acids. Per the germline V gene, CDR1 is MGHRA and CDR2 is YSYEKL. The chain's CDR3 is CASSQRGLADYEQYF. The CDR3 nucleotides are TGCGCCAGCAGCCAAAGGGGACTAGCGGACTACGAGCAGTACTTC.

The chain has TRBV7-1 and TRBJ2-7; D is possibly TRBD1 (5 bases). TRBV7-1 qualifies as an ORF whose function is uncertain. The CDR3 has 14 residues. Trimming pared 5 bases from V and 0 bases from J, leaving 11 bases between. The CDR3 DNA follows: TGTGCCAGCAGCCTGACGACAGCCTCCTACGAGCAGTACTTC. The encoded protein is CASSLTTASYEQYF.

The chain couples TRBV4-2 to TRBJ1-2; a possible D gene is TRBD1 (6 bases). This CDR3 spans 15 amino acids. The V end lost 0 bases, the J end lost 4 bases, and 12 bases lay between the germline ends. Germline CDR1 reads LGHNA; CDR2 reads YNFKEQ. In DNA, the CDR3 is TGTGCCAGCAGCCAAGATCTACAGGGACGCTATGGCTACACCTTC. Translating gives CASSQDLQGRYGYTF.

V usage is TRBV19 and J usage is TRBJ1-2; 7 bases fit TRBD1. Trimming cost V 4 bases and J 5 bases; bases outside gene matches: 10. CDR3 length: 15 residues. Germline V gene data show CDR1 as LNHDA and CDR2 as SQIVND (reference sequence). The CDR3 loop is CASSTGLDRAYGYTF. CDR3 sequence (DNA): TGTGCCAGTAGTACTGGACTTGACAGGGCTTATGGCTACACCTTC.

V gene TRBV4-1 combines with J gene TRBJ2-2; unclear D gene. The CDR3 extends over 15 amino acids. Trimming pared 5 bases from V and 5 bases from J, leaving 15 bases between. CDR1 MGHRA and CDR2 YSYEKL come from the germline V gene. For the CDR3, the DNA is TGCGCCAGCAGCGGACGATGGGCCTTGACCGGGGAGCTGTTTTTT. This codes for CASSGRWALTGELFF.

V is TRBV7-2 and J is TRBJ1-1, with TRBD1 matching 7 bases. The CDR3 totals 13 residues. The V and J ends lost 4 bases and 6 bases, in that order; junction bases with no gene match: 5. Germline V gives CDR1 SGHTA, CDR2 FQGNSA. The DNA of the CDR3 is TGTGCCAGCAGCTGGGACCAGGGGGCTGAAGCTTTCTTT. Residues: CASSWDQGAEAFF. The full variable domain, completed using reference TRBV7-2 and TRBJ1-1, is GAGVSQSPSNKVTEKGKDVELRCDPISGHTALYWYRQSLGQGLEFLIYFQGNSAPDKSGLPSDRFSAERTGGSVSTLTIQRTQQEDSAVYLCASSWDQGAEAFFGQGTRLTVV.

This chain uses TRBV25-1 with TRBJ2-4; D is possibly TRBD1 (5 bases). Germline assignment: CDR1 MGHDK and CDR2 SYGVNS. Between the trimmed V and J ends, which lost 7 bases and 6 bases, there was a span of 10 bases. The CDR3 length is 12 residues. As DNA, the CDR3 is TGTGCCAGCACCGGACACTTAAACATTCAGTACTTC. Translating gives CASTGHLNIQYF.

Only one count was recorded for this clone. The CDR3 coding sequence is TGCAGCGTTGAAGAAACTGGAGGAGGCACAGATACGCAGTATTTT. Amino acids: CSVEETGGGTDTQYF. The chain combines TRBV29-1 with TRBJ2-3, with D possibly matching TRBD2 (5 bases). CDR3 length: 15 residues. Trimming removed 0 bases at V and 1 base at J, with 11 bases between. The V gene's germline CDR1 is SQVTM and CDR2 ANQGSEA.

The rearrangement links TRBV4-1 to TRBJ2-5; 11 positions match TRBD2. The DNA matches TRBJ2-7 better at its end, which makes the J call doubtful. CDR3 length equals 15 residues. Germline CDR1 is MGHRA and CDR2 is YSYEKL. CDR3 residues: CASSQGTSGGYEQYF. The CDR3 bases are TGCGCCAGCAGCCAAGGAACTAGCGGGGGTTACGAGCAGTACTTC.

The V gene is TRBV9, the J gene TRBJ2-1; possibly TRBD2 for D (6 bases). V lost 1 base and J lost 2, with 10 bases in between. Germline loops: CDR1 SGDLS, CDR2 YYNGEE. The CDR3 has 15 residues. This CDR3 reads CASSVSGSTYNEQFF. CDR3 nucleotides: TGTGCCAGCAGCGTAAGCGGGTCTACCTACAATGAGCAGTTCTTC.

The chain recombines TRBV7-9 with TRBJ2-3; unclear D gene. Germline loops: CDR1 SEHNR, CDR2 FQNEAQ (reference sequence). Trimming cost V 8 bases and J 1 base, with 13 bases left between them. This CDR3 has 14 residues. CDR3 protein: CASSPFGGTDTQYF. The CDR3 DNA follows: TGTGCCAGCTCCCCGTTCGGCGGCACAGATACGCAGTATTTT. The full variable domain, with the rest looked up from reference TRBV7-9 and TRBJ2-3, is DTGVSQNPRHKITKRGQNVTFRCDPISEHNRLYWYRQTLGQGPEFLTYFQNEAQLEKSRLLSDRFSAERPKGSFSTLEIQRTEQGDSAMYLCASSPFGGTDTQYFGPGTRLTVL.

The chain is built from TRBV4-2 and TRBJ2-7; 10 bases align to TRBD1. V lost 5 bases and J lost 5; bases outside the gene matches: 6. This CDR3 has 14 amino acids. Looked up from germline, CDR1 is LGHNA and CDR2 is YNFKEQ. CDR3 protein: CASSGDRGGDEQYF. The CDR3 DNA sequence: TGTGCCAGCAGCGGGGACAGGGGCGGAGACGAGCAGTACTTC.

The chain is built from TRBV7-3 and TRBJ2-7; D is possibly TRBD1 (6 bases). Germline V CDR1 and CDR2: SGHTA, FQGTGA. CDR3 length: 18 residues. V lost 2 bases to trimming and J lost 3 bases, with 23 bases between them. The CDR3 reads CASSLRVDRFLKDYEQYF. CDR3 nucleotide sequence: TGTGCCAGCAGCTTACGGGTCGACAGGTTCCTTAAGGACTACGAGCAGTACTTC.

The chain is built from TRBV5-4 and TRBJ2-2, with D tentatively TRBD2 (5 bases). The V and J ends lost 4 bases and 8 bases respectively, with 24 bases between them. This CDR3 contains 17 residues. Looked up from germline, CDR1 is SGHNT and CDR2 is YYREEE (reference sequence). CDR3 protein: CASSRTLTTLPAGELFF. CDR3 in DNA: TGTGCCAGCAGCCGCACCTTGACTACTCTTCCAGCTGGGGAGCTGTTTTTT.

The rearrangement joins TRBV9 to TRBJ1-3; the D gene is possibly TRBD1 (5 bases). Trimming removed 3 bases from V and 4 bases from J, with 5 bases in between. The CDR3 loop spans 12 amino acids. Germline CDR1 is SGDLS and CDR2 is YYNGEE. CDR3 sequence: CASSGQGNTIYF. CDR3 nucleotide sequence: TGTGCCAGCAGCGGACAGGGAAACACCATATATTTT. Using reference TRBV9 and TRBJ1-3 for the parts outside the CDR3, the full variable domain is DSGVTQTPKHLITATGQRVTLRCSPRSGDLSVYWYQQSLDQGLQFLIQYYNGEERAKGNILERFSAQQFPDLHSELNLSSLELGDSALYFCASSGQGNTIYFGEGSWLTVV.

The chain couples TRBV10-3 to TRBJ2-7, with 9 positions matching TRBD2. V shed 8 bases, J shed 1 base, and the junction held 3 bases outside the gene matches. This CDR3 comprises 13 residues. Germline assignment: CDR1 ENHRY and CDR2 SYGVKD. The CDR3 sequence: CAIRTSASYEQYF. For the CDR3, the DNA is TGTGCCATCCGGACTAGCGCTTCCTACGAGCAGTACTTC.

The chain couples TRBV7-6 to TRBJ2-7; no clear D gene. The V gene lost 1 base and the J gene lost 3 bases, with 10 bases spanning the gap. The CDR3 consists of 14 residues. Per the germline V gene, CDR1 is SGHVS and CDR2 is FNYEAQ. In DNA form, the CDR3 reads TGTGCCAGCAGCTTAGTACACGGGCGCTACGAGCAGTACTTC. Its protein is CASSLVHGRYEQYF.